Listed below are T cell receptor beta chains from one sample, sequenced in a study of blood T cell repertoires in COVID-19. Some clones are missing from TCRdb's copy, which holds only in-frame ones; the method was immunoSEQ multiplex PCR. The data contain approximately 190,000 clones, roughly 80% of them singletons. The source material was peripheral blood. The origin of the receptors is a woman in her thirties or forties with acute or convalescent COVID-19. CDR3s include the opening cysteine and the closing phenylalanine or tryptophan. Each record gives: clone size, J gene, V gene, D gene, CDR3 length, CDR3 DNA, CDR3 protein. The D gene is left open where the match is weak. Only part of the rows carry a size: once, few, many, or a class if the clone is expanded.

.,TRBJ2-6,TRBV2,.,17,TGTGCCAGCAGTGAAGCTCACAGGGCCTCAGGGGCCAACGTCCTGACTTTC,CASSEAHRASGANVLTF
once,TRBJ1-2,TRBV7-2,.,14,TGTGCCAGCAGCTTCAAAGAGGGTGGAGGAGGCTACACCTTC,CASSFKEGGGGYTF
.,TRBJ2-3,TRBV5-1,.,15,TGCGCCAGCAGCTTAACAGCCTATAGCACAGATACGCAGTATTTT,CASSLTAYSTDTQYF
.,TRBJ1-2,TRBV7-9,.,12,TGTGCCAGCAGTTCCGGGTACTATGGCTACACCTTC,CASSSGYYGYTF
.,TRBJ2-1,TRBV28,TRBD2,16,TGTGCCAGCAGTTCCCCCGGGACTAGCGGGAGAGGAGAGCAGTTCTTC,CASSSPGTSGRGEQFF
.,TRBJ2-6,TRBV21-1,.,18,TGTGCCAGCAGCAATAGGTCGGGGGACAGGGATGGGGCCAACGTCCTGACTTTC,CASSNRSGDRDGANVLTF
once,TRBJ1-6,TRBV12-3/TRBV12-4,TRBD1,12,TGTGCCAGCAGTTTAGAGGGACAGTCCCTCCACTTT,CASSLEGQSLHF
.,TRBJ2-7,TRBV4-2,TRBD2,16,TGTGCCAGCAGCCAAGCCGGGGGGGGGCGGTCCTACGAGCAGTACTTC,CASSQAGGGRSYEQYF
few,TRBJ2-7,TRBV28,.,15,TGTGCCAGCAGCCCAGGACAGACCTACAACTACGAGCAGTACTTC,CASSPGQTYNYEQYF
.,TRBJ1-1,TRBV5-4,.,12,TGTGCCAGCAGCTTGGCCTCGGGGGAGGCTTTCTTT,CASSLASGEAFF
medium-sized,TRBJ1-3,TRBV4-2,.,15,TGTGCCAGCAGCCAAGATCGACACTCTGGAAACACCATATATTTT,CASSQDRHSGNTIYF
once,TRBJ1-2,TRBV27,.,16,TGTGCCAGCAGCCAAGGGGCAGACAGGCCTTACTATGGCTACACCTTC,CASSQGADRPYYGYTF
.,TRBJ1-1,TRBV5-1,.,19,TGCGCCAGCAGCCCCCAAACCATTTGGCCCTCCTCCCGATCCACTGAAGCTTTCTTT,CASSPQTIWPSSRSTEAFF
.,TRBJ1-2,TRBV11-2,TRBD1,15,TGTGCCAGCAGCTTAGAAGGACAGGGGTTCTATGGCTACACCTTC,CASSLEGQGFYGYTF
once,TRBJ2-7,TRBV28,TRBD1,18,TGTGCCAGCAGTTTTTCGGTCACAGGGGACAGGCGCACCTACGAGCAGTACTTC,CASSFSVTGDRRTYEQYF
.,TRBJ2-5,TRBV19,.,15,TGTGCCAGTAGTATAGGCGGACCTACGGGGGAGACCCAGTACTTC,CASSIGGPTGETQYF
.,TRBJ2-5,TRBV28,.,14,TGTGCCAGCAGTTTTCACCAGGGTGGAGAGACCCAGTACTTC,CASSFHQGGETQYF
few,TRBJ2-5,TRBV12-3/TRBV12-4,.,13,TGTGCCAGCAGTTCGCCTGGGGGGGAGACCCAGTACTTC,CASSSPGGETQYF
many,TRBJ1-2,TRBV6-1,.,15,TGTGCCAGCAGTGAAGCGCGGTCTCTAGGCTATGGCTACACCTTC,CASSEARSLGYGYTF
few,TRBJ2-7,TRBV7-8,.,15,TGTGCCAGCAGCTTAAGTCGGGGTCATTTGGGAGAGCAGTACTTC,CASSLSRGHLGEQYF
.,TRBJ2-7,TRBV6-4,TRBD2,15,TGTGCCAGCAGGGGACTAGCGGGAGTAGTCCACGAGCAGTACTTC,CASRGLAGVVHEQYF
few,TRBJ1-6,TRBV2,TRBD1,15,TGTGCCAGCAGTGCCCAGACAGGGGGTAACTCACCCCTCCACTTT,CASSAQTGGNSPLHF
.,TRBJ2-3,TRBV5-1,TRBD2,17,TGCGCCAGCAGCCCGCCGGGACTAGCGGGACCCACAGATACGCAGTATTTT,CASSPPGLAGPTDTQYF
.,TRBJ2-7,TRBV7-3,TRBD1,13,TGTGCCAGCAGCTGGGACAGTACCTACGAGCAGTACTTC,CASSWDSTYEQYF
.,TRBJ2-7,TRBV30,TRBD1,12,TGTGCCTGGGAAGACAGGGATGGGGAGCAGTACTTC,CAWEDRDGEQYF
.,TRBJ2-3,TRBV7-9,TRBD2,15,TGTGCCAGCAGCTTCTGGACTAGCGGGCAATATACGCAGTATTTT,CASSFWTSGQYTQYF
.,TRBJ2-2,TRBV7-6,.,16,TGTGCCAGCAGCCCAACCTTTACGCGGGGCACCGGGGAGCTGTTTTTT,CASSPTFTRGTGELFF
.,TRBJ2-1,TRBV5-1,.,15,TGCGCCCCCCAGCTTGATTGCAGGGCTTACAATGAGCAGTTCTTC,CAPQLDCRAYNEQFF
.,TRBJ1-1,TRBV6-4,.,14,TGTGCCAGCAGTAAAGAGCAGGGTTCCGACGAAGCTTTCTTT,CASSKEQGSDEAFF
.,TRBJ2-5,TRBV6-5,TRBD2,14,TGTGCCACTAATAGCGGGAGTCTCCAAGAGACCCAGTACTTC,CATNSGSLQETQYF
.,TRBJ1-6,TRBV2,TRBD1,13,TGTGCCATCCAGGACAGGACTAATTCACCCCTCCACTTT,CAIQDRTNSPLHF
.,TRBJ2-2,TRBV7-2,.,16,TGTGCCAGCACCCTGTGGGGCTCAGAACGCACCGGGGAGCTGTTTTTT,CASTLWGSERTGELFF
.,TRBJ2-1,TRBV2,.,12,TGTGCCAGCAGCCTTAGCAGCGATGAGCAGTTCTTC,CASSLSSDEQFF
few,TRBJ1-2,TRBV28,TRBD1,13,TGTGCCAGCAGTAGTGACAGGGCGTATGGCTACACCTTC,CASSSDRAYGYTF
.,TRBJ2-3,TRBV5-1,.,19,TGCGCCAGCAGCTTAAAAACCTCGGAGGGGGCAGATAGCACAGATACGCAGTATTTT,CASSLKTSEGADSTDTQYF
.,TRBJ2-7,TRBV21-1,.,15,TGTGCCAGCAGACTGAGAGGCCCCTACTCCTACGAGCAGTACTTC,CASRLRGPYSYEQYF
once,TRBJ1-5,TRBV27,.,15,TGTGCCAGCGCCTGGGGAGCAGGAAGCAATCAGCCCCAGCATTTT,CASAWGAGSNQPQHF